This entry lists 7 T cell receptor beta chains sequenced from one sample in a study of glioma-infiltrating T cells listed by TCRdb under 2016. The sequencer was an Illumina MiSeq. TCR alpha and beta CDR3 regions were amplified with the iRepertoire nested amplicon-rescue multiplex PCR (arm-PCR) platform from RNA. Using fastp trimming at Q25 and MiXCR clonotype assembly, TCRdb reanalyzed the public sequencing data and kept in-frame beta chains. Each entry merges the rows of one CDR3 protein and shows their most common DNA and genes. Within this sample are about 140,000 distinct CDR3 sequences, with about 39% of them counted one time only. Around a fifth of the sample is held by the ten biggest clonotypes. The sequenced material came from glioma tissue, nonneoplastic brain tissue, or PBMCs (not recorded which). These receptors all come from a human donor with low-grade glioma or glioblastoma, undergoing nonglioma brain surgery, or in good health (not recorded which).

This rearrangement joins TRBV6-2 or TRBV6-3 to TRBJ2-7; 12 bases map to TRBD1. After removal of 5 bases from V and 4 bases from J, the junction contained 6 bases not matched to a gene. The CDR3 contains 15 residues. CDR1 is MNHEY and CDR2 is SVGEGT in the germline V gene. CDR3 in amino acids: CASSVGDRGLYEQYF. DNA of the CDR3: TGTGCCAGCAGTGTAGGGGACAGGGGGCTATACGAGCAGTACTTC.

The CDR3: CASSLDGRAYSPLHF. The CDR3 DNA reads as TGTGCCAGCAGCTTAGACGGTAGGGCCTATTCACCCCTCCACTTT. The J gene is TRBJ1-6, the V gene TRBV7-2, with unresolved D. The ends were cut back, 1 base at V and 8 bases at J, with 12 bases in the middle. This CDR3 contains 15 residues. The germline gives CDR1 SGHTA, CDR2 FQGNSA.

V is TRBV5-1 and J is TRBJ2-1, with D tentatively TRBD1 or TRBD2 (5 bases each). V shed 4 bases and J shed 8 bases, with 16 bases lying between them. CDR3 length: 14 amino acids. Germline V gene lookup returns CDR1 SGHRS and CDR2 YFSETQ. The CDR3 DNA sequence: TGCGCCAGCAGCCCCCGGGACGCGAGCTATGAGCAGTTCTTC. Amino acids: CASSPRDASYEQFF. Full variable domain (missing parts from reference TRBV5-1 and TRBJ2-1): KAGVTQTPRYLIKTRGQQVTLSCSPISGHRSVSWYQQTPGQGLQFLFEYFSETQRNKGNFPGRFSGRQFSNSRSEMNVSTLELGDSALYLCASSPRDASYEQFFGPGTRLTVL.

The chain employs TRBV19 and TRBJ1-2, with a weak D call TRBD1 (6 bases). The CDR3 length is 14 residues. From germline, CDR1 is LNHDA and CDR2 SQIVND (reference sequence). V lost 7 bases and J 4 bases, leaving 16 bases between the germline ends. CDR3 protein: CASTTGHDSYGYTF. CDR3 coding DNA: TGTGCCAGTACCACGGGACACGACAGCTATGGCTACACCTTC.

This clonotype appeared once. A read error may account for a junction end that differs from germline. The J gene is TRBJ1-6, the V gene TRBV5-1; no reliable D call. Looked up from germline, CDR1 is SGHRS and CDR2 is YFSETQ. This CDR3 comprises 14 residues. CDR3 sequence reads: CASRGGAGSTPLNF. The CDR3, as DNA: TGCGCCAGCAGAGGCGGCGCGGGGAGTACACCCCTCAACTTT.

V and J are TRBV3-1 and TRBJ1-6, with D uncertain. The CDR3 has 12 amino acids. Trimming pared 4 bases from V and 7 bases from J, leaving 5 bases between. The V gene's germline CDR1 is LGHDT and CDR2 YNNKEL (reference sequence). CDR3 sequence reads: CASSLINSPLHF. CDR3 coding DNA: TGTGCCAGCAGCCTTATCAATTCACCCCTCCACTTT.

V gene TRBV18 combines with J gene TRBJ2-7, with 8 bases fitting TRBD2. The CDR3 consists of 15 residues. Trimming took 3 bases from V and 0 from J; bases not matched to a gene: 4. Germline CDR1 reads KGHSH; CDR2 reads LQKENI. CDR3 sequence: CASSPIAGPSYEQYF. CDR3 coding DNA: TGTGCCAGCTCACCTATAGCGGGACCCTCCTACGAGCAGTACTTC.